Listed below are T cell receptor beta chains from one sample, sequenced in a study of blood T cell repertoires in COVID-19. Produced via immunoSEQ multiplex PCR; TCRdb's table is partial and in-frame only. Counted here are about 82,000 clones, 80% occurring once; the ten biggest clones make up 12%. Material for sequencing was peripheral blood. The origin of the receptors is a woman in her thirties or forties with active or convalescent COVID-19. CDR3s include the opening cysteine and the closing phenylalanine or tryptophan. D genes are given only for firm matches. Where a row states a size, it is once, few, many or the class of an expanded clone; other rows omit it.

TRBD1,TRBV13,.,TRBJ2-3,CASSLGGTGGTDTQYF,TGTGCCAGCAGCTTAGGCGGAACAGGGGGCACAGATACGCAGTATTTT
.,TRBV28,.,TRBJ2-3,CASSSGVLRGYTDTQYF,TGTGCCAGCAGTTCGGGTGTTCTCCGGGGGTATACAGATACGCAGTATTTT
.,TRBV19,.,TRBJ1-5,CASWTAGSNQPQHF,TGTGCCAGTTGGACAGCCGGGAGCAATCAGCCCCAGCATTTT
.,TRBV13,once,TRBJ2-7,CASSQLRDNSYEQYF,TGTGCCAGCAGCCAACTCCGGGACAACTCCTACGAGCAGTACTTC
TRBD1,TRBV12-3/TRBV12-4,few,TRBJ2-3,CASTQGGTDTQYF,TGTGCCAGCACACAGGGGGGCACAGATACGCAGTATTTT
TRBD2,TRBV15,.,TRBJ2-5,CATSRVTRGGWETQYF,TGTGCCACCAGCAGAGTCACCCGGGGGGGGTGGGAGACCCAGTACTTC
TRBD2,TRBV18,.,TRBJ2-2,CASSPPSSGANTGELFF,TGTGCCAGCTCACCACCCTCTAGCGGGGCGAACACCGGGGAGCTGTTTTTT
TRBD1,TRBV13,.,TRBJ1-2,CASSGLGTGANYGYTF,TGTGCCAGCAGCGGACTTGGGACAGGAGCTAACTATGGCTACACCTTC
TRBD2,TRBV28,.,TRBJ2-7,CASSRQTSGSYEQYF,TGTGCCAGCAGTAGACAGACTAGCGGGTCGTACGAGCAGTACTTC
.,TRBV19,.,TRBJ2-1,CASSSQGRAYNEQFF,TGTGCCAGTAGTTCCCAGGGGAGGGCGTACAATGAGCAGTTCTTC
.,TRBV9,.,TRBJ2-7,CASSVRDLFYEQYF,TGTGCCAGCAGCGTCCGGGACTTGTTCTACGAGCAGTACTTC
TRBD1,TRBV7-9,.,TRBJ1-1,CASSRMQGVAEAFF,TGTGCCAGCAGCCGGATGCAGGGGGTAGCTGAAGCTTTCTTT
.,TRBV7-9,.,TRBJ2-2,CASSPLESFQGTGELFF,TGTGCCAGCAGCCCCCTGGAGTCCTTCCAGGGAACCGGGGAGCTGTTTTTT
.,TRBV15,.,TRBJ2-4,CATSLGGAENIQYF,TGTGCCACCAGCTTGGGGGGGGCGGAAAACATTCAGTACTTC
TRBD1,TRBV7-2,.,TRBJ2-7,CASSYRQGAAYEQYF,TGTGCCAGCAGCTACCGACAGGGGGCGGCCTACGAGCAGTACTTC
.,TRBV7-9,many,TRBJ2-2,CASSLGDWDTGELFF,TGTGCCAGCAGCTTGGGCGATTGGGACACCGGGGAGCTGTTTTTT
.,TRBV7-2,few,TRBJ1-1,CASSSTGPNTEAFF,TGTGCCAGCAGCTCCACAGGGCCGAACACTGAAGCTTTCTTT
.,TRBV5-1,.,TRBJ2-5,CASSLDSGKETQYF,TGCGCCAGCAGCTTGGATAGCGGCAAAGAGACCCAGTACTTC
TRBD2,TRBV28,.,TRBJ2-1,CASTRASGSARGNEQFF,TGTGCCAGCACCAGGGCTAGCGGGAGTGCACGTGGAAATGAGCAGTTCTTC
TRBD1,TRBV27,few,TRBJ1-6,CASSPGTGGSPLHF,TGTGCCAGCAGTCCAGGGACAGGCGGTTCACCCCTCCACTTT
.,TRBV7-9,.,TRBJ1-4,CASSLAWQGFGEKLFF,TGTGCCAGCAGCTTAGCCTGGCAGGGGTTTGGTGAAAAACTGTTTTTT
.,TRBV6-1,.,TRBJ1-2,CASSEGRDYGYTF,TGTGCCAGCAGTGAAGGCAGGGACTATGGCTACACCTTC
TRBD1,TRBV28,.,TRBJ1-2,CASTPGGQGNYGYTF,TGTGCCAGCACCCCGGGGGGACAGGGGAACTATGGCTACACCTTC
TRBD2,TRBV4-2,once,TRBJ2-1,CASSQGLAGGSSYNEQFF,TGTGCCAGCAGCCAAGGACTAGCGGGGGGGAGCTCCTACAATGAGCAGTTCTTC
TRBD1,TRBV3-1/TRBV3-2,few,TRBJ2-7,CASSETGGGYEQYF,TGTGCCAGCAGTGAGACAGGGGGCGGCTACGAGCAGTACTTC
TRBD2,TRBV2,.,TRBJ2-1,CATLLPGLAERSYNEQFF,TGTGCCACCTTACTCCCGGGACTAGCGGAGAGGTCCTACAATGAGCAGTTCTTC
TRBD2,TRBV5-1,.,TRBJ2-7,CASSLDPGTSGWVYEQYF,TGCGCCAGCAGCTTGGATCCCGGGACTAGCGGGTGGGTCTACGAGCAGTACTTC
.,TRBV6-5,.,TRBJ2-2,CASSYSQGRAGELFF,TGTGCCAGCAGTTACAGCCAGGGCAGGGCCGGGGAGCTGTTTTTT
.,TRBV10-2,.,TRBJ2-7,CASSEGILSYEQYF,TGCGCCAGCAGTGAGGGCATTCTTTCCTACGAGCAGTACTTC
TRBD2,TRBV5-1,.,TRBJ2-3,CASRGLSGSPDTQYF,TGCGCCAGCAGGGGACTTAGCGGGAGTCCAGATACGCAGTATTTT
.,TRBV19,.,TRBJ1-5,CASSNRANNQPQHF,TGTGCCAGTAGTAACAGGGCGAACAATCAGCCCCAGCATTTT
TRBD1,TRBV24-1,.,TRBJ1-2,CATRGQGPNYGYTF,TGTGCCACCAGAGGACAGGGGCCTAACTATGGCTACACCTTC
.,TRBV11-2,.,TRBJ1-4,CASSLGLTEKLFF,TGTGCCAGCAGCCTTGGGCTAACCGAAAAACTGTTTTTT
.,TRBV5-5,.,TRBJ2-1,CASRAEGDYNEQFF,TGTGCCAGCAGGGCTGAGGGGGACTACAATGAGCAGTTCTTC
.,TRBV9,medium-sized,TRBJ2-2,CASSVAHQGTGELFF,TGTGCCAGCAGCGTAGCGCATCAGGGGACCGGGGAGCTGTTTTTT
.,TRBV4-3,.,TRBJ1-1,CASSQDKGMNTEAFF,TGCGCCAGCAGCCAAGATAAGGGGATGAACACTGAAGCTTTCTTT
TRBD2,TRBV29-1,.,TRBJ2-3,CSVEASGATDTQYF,TGCAGCGTTGAGGCTAGCGGGGCCACAGATACGCAGTATTTT
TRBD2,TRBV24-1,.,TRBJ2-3,CATSNSGSGGTDTQYF,TGTGCCACCAGTAACAGCGGGAGCGGAGGCACAGATACGCAGTATTTT
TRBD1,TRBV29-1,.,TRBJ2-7,CSVEDAISTPGTGVQYF,TGCAGCGTTGAAGACGCGATATCAACCCCCGGGACAGGGGTTCAGTACTTC
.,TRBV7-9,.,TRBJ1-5,CASSLGLGGGNQPQHF,TGTGCCAGCAGCTTAGGCCTAGGGGGAGGCAATCAGCCCCAGCATTTT
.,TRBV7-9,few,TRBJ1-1,CASSPGVRGTEAFF,TGTGCCAGCAGCCCCGGGGTGAGGGGGACTGAAGCTTTCTTT
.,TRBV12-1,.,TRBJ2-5,CASSSPRGLAGMKEETQYF,TGTGCCAGCAGCTCACCACGGGGACTAGCGGGGATGAAAGAAGAGACCCAGTACTTC
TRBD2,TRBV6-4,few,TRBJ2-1,CASGREGGSYNEQFF,TGTGCCAGCGGGCGGGAGGGCGGCTCCTACAATGAGCAGTTCTTC
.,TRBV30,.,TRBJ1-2,CAWSWKDKTTF,TGTGCCTGGAGTTGGAAGGACAAGACAACCTTC
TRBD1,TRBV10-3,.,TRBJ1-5,CAISAGGGNQPQHF,TGTGCCATCAGTGCAGGGGGCGGGAATCAGCCCCAGCATTTT
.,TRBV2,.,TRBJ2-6,CASTQDSSGANVLTF,TGTGCCAGCACCCAGGACAGCTCTGGGGCCAACGTCCTGACTTTC
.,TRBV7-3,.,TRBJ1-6,CASQQGVGSPLHF,TGTGCCAGCCAACAGGGAGTAGGGTCACCCCTCCACTTT
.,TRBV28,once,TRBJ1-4,CASRHRHIINEKLFF,TGTGCCAGCAGACACCGACATATTATTAATGAAAAACTGTTTTTT
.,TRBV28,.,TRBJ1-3,CASSPDTGNTIYF,TGTGCCAGCAGCCCCGACACTGGAAACACCATATATTTT
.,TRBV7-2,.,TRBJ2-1,CASSRDHYEQFF,TGTGCCAGCAGCAGAGATCACTATGAGCAGTTCTTC
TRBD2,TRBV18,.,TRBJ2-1,CASSPLAGVGNEQFF,TGTGCCAGCTCACCTCTAGCGGGAGTGGGCAATGAGCAGTTCTTC
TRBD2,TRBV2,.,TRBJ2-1,CASSATSGGPSSYNEQFF,TGTGCCAGCAGTGCGACTAGCGGGGGCCCTAGCTCCTACAATGAGCAGTTCTTC
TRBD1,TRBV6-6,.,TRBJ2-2,CASRDGTGGGAGELFF,TGTGCCAGCAGGGACGGGACAGGGGGGGGCGCCGGGGAGCTGTTTTTT
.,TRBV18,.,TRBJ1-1,CASSTGVRRAEAFF,TGTGCCAGCTCTACGGGAGTGCGTCGGGCTGAAGCTTTCTTT
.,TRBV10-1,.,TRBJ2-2,CASSEEGSGNTGELFF,TGCGCCAGCAGTGAGGAGGGTTCGGGAAACACCGGGGAGCTGTTTTTT
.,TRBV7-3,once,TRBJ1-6,CASSSSGDVNSPLHF,TGTGCCAGCAGCTCTTCAGGGGATGTTAATTCACCCCTCCACTTT
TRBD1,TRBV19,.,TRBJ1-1,CASSPQDRENTEAFF,TGTGCCAGTAGTCCTCAAGACAGGGAGAACACTGAAGCTTTCTTT